The rows below give T cell receptor beta chains drawn from one sample of a study of blood T cell repertoires in COVID-19. Sequencing was performed with immunoSEQ multiplex PCR; in TCRdb, only in-frame clones are kept and a portion is missing. The table includes 13,000 to 15,000 clones, around 83% detected once. Sequencing used peripheral blood. The source of these receptors is a man between 45 and 60 years old with active COVID-19. The CDR3 runs from the conserved cysteine through the conserved F or W. The order of the fields is V gene, D gene, J gene, clone size, CDR3 protein, CDR3 DNA. D genes are given only for firm matches. Not every row has a clone size; where given, it reads once, few, many or a size class.

TRBV15,-,TRBJ2-7,-,CATSRATTGSSSYEQYF,TGTGCCACCAGCAGAGCTACGACCGGGTCCAGCTCCTACGAGCAGTACTTC
TRBV7-9,TRBD2,TRBJ2-7,-,CASSPGTRDEQYF,TGTGCCAGCAGCCCCGGGACTAGAGACGAGCAGTACTTC
TRBV6-6,-,TRBJ2-5,-,CASSYSWELQETQYF,TGTGCCAGCAGTTACTCATGGGAGCTACAAGAGACCCAGTACTTC
TRBV15,-,TRBJ1-2,-,CATSRDLGTPAYGYTF,TGTGCCACCAGCAGAGATTTAGGGACTCCTGCCTATGGCTACACCTTC
TRBV2,TRBD1,TRBJ2-1,-,CASSEGTGGLNEQFF,TGTGCCAGCAGTGAAGGGACAGGGGGATTGAATGAGCAGTTCTTC
TRBV14,TRBD2,TRBJ2-3,once,CASSTTSGTGDTQYF,TGTGCCAGCAGCACAACTAGCGGGACAGGAGATACGCAGTATTTT
TRBV7-9,-,TRBJ2-1,-,CASSPPLQFF,TGTGCCAGCAGCCCCCCCCTGCAGTTCTTC
TRBV27,-,TRBJ2-7,-,CASSYSGGAPYEQYF,TGTGCCAGCAGTTATTCGGGGGGCGCGCCCTACGAGCAGTACTTC
TRBV7-9,TRBD1,TRBJ1-1,-,CASSSGQGVNTEAFF,TGTGCCAGCAGCTCCGGACAGGGGGTGAACACTGAAGCTTTCTTT
TRBV24-1,-,TRBJ2-1,medium-sized,CATSQLRGNEQFF,TGTGCCACCAGCCAACTTCGGGGGAATGAGCAGTTCTTC
TRBV3-1/TRBV3-2,TRBD2,TRBJ2-3,few,CASSWGLAGFTDTQYF,TGTGCCAGCAGCTGGGGACTAGCGGGATTCACAGATACGCAGTATTTT